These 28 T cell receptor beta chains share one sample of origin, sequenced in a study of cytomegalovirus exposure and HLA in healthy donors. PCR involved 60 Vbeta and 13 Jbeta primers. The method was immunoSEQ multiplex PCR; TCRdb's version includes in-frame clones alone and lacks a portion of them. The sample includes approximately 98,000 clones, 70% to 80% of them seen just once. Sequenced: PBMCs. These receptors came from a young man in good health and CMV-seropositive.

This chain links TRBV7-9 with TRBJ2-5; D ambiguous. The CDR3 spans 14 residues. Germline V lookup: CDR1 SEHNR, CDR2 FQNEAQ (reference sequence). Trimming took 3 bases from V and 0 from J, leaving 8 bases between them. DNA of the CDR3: TGTGCCAGCAGCTTTTCCAGGTACCAAGAGACCCAGTACTTC. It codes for CASSFSRYQETQYF.

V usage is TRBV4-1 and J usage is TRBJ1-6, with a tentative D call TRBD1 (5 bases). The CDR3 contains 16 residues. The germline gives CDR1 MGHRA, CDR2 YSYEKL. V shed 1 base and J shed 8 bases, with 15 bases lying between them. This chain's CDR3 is CASSQGDGGGYSPLHF. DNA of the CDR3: TGCGCCAGCAGCCAAGGGGATGGGGGAGGATATTCACCCCTCCACTTT.

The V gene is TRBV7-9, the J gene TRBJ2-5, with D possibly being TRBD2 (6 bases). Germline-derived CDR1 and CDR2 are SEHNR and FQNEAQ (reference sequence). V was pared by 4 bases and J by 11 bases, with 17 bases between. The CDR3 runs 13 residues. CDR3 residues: CASSSGGVSRQYF. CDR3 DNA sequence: TGTGCCAGCAGCTCTGGAGGGGTATCGAGGCAGTACTTC.

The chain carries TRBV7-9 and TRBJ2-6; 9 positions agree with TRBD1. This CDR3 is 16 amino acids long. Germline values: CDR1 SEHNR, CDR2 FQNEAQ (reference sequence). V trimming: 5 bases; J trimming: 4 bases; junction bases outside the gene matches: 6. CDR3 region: CASSTGTGIGANVLTF. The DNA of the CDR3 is TGTGCCAGCAGCACCGGGACAGGGATCGGGGCCAACGTCCTGACTTTC. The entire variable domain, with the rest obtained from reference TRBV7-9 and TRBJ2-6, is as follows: DTGVSQNPRHKITKRGQNVTFRCDPISEHNRLYWYRQTLGQGPEFLTYFQNEAQLEKSRLLSDRFSAERPKGSFSTLEIQRTEQGDSAMYLCASSTGTGIGANVLTFGAGSRLTVL.

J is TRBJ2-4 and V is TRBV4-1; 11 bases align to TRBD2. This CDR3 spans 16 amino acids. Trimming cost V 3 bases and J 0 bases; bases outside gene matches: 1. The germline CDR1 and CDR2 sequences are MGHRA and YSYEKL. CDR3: CASSQGLAVAKNIQYF. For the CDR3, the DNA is TGCGCCAGCAGCCAGGGACTAGCGGTAGCCAAAAACATTCAGTACTTC.

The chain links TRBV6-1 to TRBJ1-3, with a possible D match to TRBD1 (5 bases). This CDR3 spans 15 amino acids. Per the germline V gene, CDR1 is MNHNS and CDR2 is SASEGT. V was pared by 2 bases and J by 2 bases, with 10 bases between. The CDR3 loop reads CASSERRGPGNTIYF. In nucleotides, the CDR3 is TGTGCCAGCAGTGAACGGCGGGGACCTGGAAACACCATATATTTT.

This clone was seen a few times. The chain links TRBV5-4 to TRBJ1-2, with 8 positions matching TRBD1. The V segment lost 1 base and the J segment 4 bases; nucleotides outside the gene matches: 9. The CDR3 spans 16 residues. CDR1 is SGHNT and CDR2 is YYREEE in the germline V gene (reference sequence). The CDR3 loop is CASSLPLRGQIYGYTF. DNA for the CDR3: TGTGCCAGCAGCTTGCCTCTCAGGGGGCAAATCTATGGCTACACCTTC.

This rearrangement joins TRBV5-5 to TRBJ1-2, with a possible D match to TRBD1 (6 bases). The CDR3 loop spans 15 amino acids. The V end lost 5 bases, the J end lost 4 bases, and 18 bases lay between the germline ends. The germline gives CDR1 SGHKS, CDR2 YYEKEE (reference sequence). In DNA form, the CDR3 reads TGTGCCAGCAGACTCGCCATAGGGGGGGCCTATGGCTACACCTTC. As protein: CASRLAIGGAYGYTF.

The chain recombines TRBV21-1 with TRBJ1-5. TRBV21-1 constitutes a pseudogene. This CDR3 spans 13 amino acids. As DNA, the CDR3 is TGTGCCAGCAGACAGGAGCGGGGACAGCCCCAGCATTTT. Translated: CASRQERGQPQHF.

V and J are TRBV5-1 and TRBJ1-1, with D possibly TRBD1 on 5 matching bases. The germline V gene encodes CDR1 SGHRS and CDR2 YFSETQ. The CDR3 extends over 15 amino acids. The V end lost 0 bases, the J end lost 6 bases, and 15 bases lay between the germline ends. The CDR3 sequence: CASSLEWQGVSEAFF. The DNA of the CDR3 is TGCGCCAGCAGCTTGGAGTGGCAGGGCGTATCTGAAGCTTTCTTT.

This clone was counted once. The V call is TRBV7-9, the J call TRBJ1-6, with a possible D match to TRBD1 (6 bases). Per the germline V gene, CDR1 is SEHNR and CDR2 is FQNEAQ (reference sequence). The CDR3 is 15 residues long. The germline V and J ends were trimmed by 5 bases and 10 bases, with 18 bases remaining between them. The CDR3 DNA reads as TGTGCCAGCAGCGGCAAGACAGGATCTAGCTCACCCCTCCACTTT. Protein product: CASSGKTGSSSPLHF.

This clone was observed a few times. This chain's CDR3 is CASSLADSGQETQYF. CDR3 in DNA: TGTGCCAGCAGCTTAGCAGATAGCGGTCAAGAGACCCAGTACTTC. The V call is TRBV7-9, the J call TRBJ2-5, with TRBD2 as a possible D gene (6 bases). V gave up 0 bases and J gave up 2 bases, with 10 bases separating them. This CDR3 spans 15 amino acids. From germline, CDR1 is SEHNR and CDR2 FQNEAQ (reference sequence).

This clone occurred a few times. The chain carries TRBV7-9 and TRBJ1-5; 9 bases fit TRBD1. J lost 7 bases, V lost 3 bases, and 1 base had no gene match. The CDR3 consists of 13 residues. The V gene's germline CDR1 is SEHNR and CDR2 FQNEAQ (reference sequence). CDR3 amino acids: CASSFGQGQPQHF. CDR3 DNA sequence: TGTGCCAGCAGCTTCGGACAGGGGCAGCCCCAGCATTTT.

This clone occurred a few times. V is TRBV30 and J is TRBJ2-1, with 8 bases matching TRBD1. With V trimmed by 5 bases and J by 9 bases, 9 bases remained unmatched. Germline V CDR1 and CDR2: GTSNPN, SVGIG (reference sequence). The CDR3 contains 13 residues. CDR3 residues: CAWGQGPIGEQFF. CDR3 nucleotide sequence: TGTGCCTGGGGACAGGGCCCAATAGGTGAGCAGTTCTTC.

The CDR3 loop reads CASRGHPGYEQYF. The CDR3 nucleotides read TGCGCCAGCAGAGGACATCCAGGCTACGAGCAGTACTTC. J is TRBJ2-5 and V is TRBV5-1, with a possible D match to TRBD1 (5 bases). TRBJ2-7 explains the end of the DNA better; the J call may be wrong. The CDR3 runs to 13 residues. Germline V gives CDR1 SGHRS, CDR2 YFSETQ.

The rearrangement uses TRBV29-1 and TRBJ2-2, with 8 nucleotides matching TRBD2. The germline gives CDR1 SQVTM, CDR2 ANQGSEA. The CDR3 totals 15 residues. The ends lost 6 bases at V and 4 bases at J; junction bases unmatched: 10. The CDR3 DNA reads TGCAGCGTCTGGAGCGGGGGTTTGGGCACCGGGGAGCTGTTTTTT. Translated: CSVWSGGLGTGELFF.

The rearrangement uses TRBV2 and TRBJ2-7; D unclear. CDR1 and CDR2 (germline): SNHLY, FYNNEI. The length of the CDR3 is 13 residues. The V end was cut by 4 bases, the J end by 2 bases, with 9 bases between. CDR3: CASSVSGTYEQYF. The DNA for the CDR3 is TGTGCCAGCAGTGTATCAGGCACCTACGAGCAGTACTTC.

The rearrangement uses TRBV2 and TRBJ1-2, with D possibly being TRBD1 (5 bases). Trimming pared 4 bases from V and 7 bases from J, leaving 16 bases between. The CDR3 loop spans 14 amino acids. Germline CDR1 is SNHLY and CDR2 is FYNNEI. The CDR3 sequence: CASSVWRDQGGYTF. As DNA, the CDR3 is TGTGCCAGCAGTGTTTGGCGGGACCAAGGTGGCTACACCTTC. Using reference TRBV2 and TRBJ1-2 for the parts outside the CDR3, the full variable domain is EPEVTQTPSHQVTQMGQEVILRCVPISNHLYFYWYRQILGQKVEFLVSFYNNEISEKSEIFDDQFSVERPDGSNFTLKIRSTKLEDSAMYFCASSVWRDQGGYTFGSGTRLTVV.

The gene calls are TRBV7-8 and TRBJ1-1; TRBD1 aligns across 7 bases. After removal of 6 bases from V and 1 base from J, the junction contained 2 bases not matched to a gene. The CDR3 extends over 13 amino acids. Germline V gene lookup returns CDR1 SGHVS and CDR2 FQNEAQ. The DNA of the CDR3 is TGTGCCAGCAGTCGGGACAGGAACACTGAAGCTTTCTTT. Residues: CASSRDRNTEAFF.

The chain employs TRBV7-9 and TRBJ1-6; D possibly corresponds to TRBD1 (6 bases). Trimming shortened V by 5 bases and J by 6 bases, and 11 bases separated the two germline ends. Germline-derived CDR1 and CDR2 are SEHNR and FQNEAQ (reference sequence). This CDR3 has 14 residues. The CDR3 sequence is CASSADRCNSPLHF. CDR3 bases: TGTGCCAGCAGCGCAGACAGGTGTAATTCACCCCTCCACTTT.

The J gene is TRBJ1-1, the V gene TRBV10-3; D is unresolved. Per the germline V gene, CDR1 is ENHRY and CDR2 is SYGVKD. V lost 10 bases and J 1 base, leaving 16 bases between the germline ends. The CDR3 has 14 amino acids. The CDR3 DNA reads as TGTGCCACAACCTTGGGCTTGGAGAACACTGAAGCTTTCTTT. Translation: CATTLGLENTEAFF.

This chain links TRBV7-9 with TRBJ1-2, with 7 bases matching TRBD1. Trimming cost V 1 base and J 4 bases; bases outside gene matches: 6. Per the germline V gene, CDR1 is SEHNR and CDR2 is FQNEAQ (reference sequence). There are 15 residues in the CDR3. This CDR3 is CASSLVGQVIYGYTF. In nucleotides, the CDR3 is TGTGCCAGCAGCTTAGTTGGACAGGTGATCTATGGCTACACCTTC. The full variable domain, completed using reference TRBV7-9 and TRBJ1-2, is DTGVSQNPRHKITKRGQNVTFRCDPISEHNRLYWYRQTLGQGPEFLTYFQNEAQLEKSRLLSDRFSAERPKGSFSTLEIQRTEQGDSAMYLCASSLVGQVIYGYTFGSGTRLTVV.

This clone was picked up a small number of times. Here the CDR3 reads CAWSVLGNTIYF. Here the CDR3 DNA reads TGTGCCTGGAGTGTACTTGGAAACACCATATATTTT. V is TRBV30 and J is TRBJ1-3; D unclear. V was pared by 0 bases and J by 3 bases, with 3 bases between. CDR1 GTSNPN and CDR2 SVGIG come from the germline V gene (reference sequence). The CDR3 totals 12 residues.

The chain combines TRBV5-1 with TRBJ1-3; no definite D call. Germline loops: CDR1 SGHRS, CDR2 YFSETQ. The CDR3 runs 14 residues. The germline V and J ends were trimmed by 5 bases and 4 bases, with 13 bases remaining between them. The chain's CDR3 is CASREGGGGNTIYF. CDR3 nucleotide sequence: TGCGCCAGCAGGGAGGGCGGCGGAGGAAACACCATATATTTT.

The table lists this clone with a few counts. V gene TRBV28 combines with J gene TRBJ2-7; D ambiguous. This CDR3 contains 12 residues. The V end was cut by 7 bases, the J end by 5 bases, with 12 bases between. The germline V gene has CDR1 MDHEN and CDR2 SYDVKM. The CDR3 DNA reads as TGTGCCAGCAATGAGGCTTCGGACGAGCAGTACTTC. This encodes CASNEASDEQYF. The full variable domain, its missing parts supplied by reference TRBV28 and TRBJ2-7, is DVKVTQSSRYLVKRTGEKVFLECVQDMDHENMFWYRQDPGLGLRLIYFSYDVKMKEKGDIPEGYSVSREKKERFSLILESASTNQTSMYLCASNEASDEQYFGPGTRLTVT.

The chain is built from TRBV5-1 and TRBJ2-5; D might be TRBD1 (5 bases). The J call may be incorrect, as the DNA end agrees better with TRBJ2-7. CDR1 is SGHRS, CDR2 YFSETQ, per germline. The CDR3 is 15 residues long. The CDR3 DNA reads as TGCGCCAGCAGCTTGGTGGCAGGGCCGGGTCTCGAGCAGTACTTC. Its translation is CASSLVAGPGLEQYF.

The CDR3 bases are TGTGCCAGGGGGGGAGCTCCCAACAGGTCGAAATATGGCTACACCTTC. Amino acid sequence: CARGGAPNRSKYGYTF. The chain has TRBV2 and TRBJ1-2, with a weak D call TRBD1 (5 bases). The CDR3 covers 16 residues. Germline V gene lookup returns CDR1 SNHLY and CDR2 FYNNEI. V lost 9 bases and J lost 5, with 25 bases in between.

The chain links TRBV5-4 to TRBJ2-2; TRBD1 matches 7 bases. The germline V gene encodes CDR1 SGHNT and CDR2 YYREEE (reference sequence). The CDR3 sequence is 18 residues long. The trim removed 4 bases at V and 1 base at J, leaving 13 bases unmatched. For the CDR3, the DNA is TGTGCCAGCAGCAGTACCTCGACAGGGAACTTGAACACCGGGGAGCTGTTTTTT. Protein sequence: CASSSTSTGNLNTGELFF.